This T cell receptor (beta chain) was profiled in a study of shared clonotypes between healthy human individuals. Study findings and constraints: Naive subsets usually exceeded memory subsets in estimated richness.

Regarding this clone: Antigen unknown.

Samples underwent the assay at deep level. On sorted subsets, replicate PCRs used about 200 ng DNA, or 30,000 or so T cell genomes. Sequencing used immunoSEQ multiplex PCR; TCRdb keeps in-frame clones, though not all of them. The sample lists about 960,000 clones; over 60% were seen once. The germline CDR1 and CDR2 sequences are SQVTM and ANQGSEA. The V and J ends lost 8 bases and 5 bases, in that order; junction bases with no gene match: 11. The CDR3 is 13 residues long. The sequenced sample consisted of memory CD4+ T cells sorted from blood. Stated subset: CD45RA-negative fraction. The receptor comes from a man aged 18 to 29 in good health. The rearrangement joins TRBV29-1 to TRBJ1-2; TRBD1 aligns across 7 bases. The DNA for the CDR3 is TGCAGCATTGTGCCGACAGGGTGGTATGGCTACACCTTC. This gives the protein CSIVPTGWYGYTF.